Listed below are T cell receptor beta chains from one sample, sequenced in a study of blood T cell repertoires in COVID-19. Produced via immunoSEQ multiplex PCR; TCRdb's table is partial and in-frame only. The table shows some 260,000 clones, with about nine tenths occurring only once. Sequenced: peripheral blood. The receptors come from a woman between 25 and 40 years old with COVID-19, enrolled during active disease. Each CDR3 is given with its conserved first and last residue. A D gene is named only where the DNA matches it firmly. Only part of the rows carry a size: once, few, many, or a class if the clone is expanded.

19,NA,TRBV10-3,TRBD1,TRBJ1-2,CAISESRGTGGIMVSGYTF,TGTGCCATCAGTGAGTCACGGGGGACAGGGGGCATCATGGTTAGTGGCTACACCTTC
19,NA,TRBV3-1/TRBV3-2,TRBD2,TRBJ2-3,CASSQGPYRSGRALHTQYF,TGTGCCAGCAGCCAAGGGCCTTATAGGAGCGGGAGGGCACTACATACGCAGTATTTT
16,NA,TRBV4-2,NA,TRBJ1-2,CASSQDTEWGRYGYTF,TGTGCCAGCAGCCAGGACACGGAGTGGGGGCGCTATGGCTACACCTTC
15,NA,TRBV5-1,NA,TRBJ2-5,CASSLDRGMGETQYF,TGCGCCAGCAGCTTGGACCGGGGGATGGGGGAGACCCAGTACTTC
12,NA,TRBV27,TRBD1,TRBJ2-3,CASRTGPHTQYF,TGTGCCAGCAGGACAGGGCCCCATACGCAGTATTTT
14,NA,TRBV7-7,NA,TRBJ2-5,CASSPTGKQETQYF,TGTGCTAGCAGCCCGACAGGAAAACAAGAGACCCAGTACTTC
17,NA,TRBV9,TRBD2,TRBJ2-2,CASSVGGGLGTSGELFF,TGTGCCAGCAGCGTAGGGGGAGGACTAGGGACTAGCGGGGAGCTGTTTTTT
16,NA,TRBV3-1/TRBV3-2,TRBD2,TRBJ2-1,CASSLLAGGSYNEQFF,TGTGCCAGCAGCCTGCTAGCGGGGGGGTCCTACAATGAGCAGTTCTTC
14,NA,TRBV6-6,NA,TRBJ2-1,CASSYYGAFNEQFF,TGTGCCAGCAGTTACTATGGAGCGTTCAATGAGCAGTTCTTC
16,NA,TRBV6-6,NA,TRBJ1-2,CASSYSVQGGNYGYTF,TGTGCCAGCAGTTACTCGGTCCAGGGTGGGAACTATGGCTACACCTTC
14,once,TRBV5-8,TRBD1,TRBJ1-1,CASLYRGRNTEAFF,TGTGCCAGCCTCTACAGGGGGCGGAACACTGAAGCTTTCTTT
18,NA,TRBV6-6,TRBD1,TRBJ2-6,CASSPGTVIISGANVLTF,TGTGCCAGCAGTCCCGGGACAGTTATCATCTCTGGGGCCAACGTCCTGACTTTC
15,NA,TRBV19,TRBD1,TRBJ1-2,CASSQGGTGGYGYTF,TGTGCCAGTAGCCAAGGGGGGACAGGGGGCTATGGCTACACCTTC
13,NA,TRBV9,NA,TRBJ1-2,CASDKGDIYGYTF,TGTGCCAGTGACAAGGGGGATATCTATGGCTACACCTTC
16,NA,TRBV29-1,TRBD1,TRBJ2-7,CSVVGYGQASSYEQYF,TGCAGCGTTGTGGGTTACGGACAGGCCTCTTCCTACGAGCAGTACTTC
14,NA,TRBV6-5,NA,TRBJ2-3,CASSYEGGADTQYF,TGTGCCAGCAGTTACGAGGGGGGGGCAGATACGCAGTATTTT
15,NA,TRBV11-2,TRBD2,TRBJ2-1,CASSSPAGGSNEQFF,TGTGCCAGCAGCTCCCCAGCGGGAGGATCGAATGAGCAGTTCTTC
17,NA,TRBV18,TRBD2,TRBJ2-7,CASSPPSSGGVLDEQYF,TGTGCCAGCTCACCACCGTCTTCCGGGGGGGTGCTAGACGAGCAGTACTTC
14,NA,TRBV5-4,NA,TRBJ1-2,CASSFPGLYDGYTF,TGTGCCAGCAGCTTTCCGGGTTTGTACGATGGCTACACCTTC
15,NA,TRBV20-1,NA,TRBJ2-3,CSASVWAGLTDTQYF,TGCAGTGCTAGTGTTTGGGCGGGCCTCACAGATACGCAGTATTTT
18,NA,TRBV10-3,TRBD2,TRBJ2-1,CAINGRREGQGSYNEQFF,TGTGCCATCAACGGACGGCGGGAGGGCCAAGGGTCCTACAATGAGCAGTTCTTC
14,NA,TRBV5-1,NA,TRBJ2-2,CASSSRQRSGELFF,TGCGCCAGCAGCTCCCGACAAAGGTCCGGGGAGCTGTTTTTT
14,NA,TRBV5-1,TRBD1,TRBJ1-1,CATRQGYMNTEAFF,TGCGCCACCCGACAGGGGTACATGAACACTGAAGCTTTCTTT
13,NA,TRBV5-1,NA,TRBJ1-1,CASSLVDNTEAFF,TGCGCCAGCAGCTTGGTAGATAACACTGAAGCTTTCTTT
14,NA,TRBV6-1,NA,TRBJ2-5,CASSEREQQATQYF,TGTGCCAGCAGTGAACGGGAACAGCAAGCGACCCAGTACTTC
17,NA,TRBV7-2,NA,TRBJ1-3,CASSLSFDSGLGNTIYF,TGTGCCAGCAGCTTAAGTTTCGACTCAGGGCTTGGAAACACCATATATTTT
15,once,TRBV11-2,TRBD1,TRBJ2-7,CASSWVRTGGYEQYF,TGTGCCAGCAGCTGGGTCCGGACAGGGGGCTACGAGCAGTACTTC
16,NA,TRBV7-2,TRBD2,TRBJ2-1,CASIPRGGGAVDEQFF,TGTGCCAGCATCCCTCGGGGCGGGGGGGCGGTGGATGAGCAGTTCTTC
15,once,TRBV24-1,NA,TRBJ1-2,CATSAVGGQTEGYTF,TGTGCCACCAGTGCCGTGGGGGGGCAGACGGAAGGCTACACCTTC
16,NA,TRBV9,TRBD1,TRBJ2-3,CASSVTGGLSTDTQYF,TGTGCCAGCAGCGTTACAGGGGGCTTGAGCACAGATACGCAGTATTTT
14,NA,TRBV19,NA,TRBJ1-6,CASRGSSYNSPLHF,TGTGCCAGTCGAGGTAGCTCCTATAATTCACCCCTCCACTTT
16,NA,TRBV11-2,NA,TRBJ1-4,CASSLDSGAGEDKLFF,TGTGCCAGCAGCTTAGATTCAGGGGCCGGTGAAGACAAACTGTTTTTT
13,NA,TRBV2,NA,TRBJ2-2,CASSDQTAGELFF,TGTGCCAGCAGTGATCAGACAGCCGGGGAGCTGTTTTTT
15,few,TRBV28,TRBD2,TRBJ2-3,CASAGDGSDTDTQYF,TGTGCCAGCGCGGGGGACGGATCCGACACAGATACGCAGTATTTT
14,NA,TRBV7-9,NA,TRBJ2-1,CASSRETSTVEQFF,TGTGCCAGCAGCCGGGAAACTAGCACGGTTGAGCAGTTCTTC
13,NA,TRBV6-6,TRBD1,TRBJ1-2,CATTGQGASGYTF,TGTGCCACCACGGGACAGGGGGCAAGTGGCTACACCTTC
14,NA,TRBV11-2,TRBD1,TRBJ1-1,CASSLGDRISEAFF,TGTGCCAGCAGCTTAGGGGACAGGATATCTGAAGCTTTCTTT